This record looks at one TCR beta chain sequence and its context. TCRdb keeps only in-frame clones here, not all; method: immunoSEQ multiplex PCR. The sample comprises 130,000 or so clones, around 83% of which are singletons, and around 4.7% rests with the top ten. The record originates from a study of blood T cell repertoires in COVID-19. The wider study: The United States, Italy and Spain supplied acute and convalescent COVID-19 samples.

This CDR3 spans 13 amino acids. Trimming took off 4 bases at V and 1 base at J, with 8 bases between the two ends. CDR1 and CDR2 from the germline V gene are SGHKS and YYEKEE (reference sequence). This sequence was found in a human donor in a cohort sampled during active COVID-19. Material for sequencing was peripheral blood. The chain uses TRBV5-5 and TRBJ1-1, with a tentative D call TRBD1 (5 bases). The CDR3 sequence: CASSQGANTEAFF. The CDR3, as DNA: TGTGCCAGCAGCCAGGGCGCGAACACTGAAGCTTTCTTT. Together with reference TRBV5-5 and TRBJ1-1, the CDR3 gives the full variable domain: DAGVTQSPTHLIKTRGQQVTLRCSPISGHKSVSWYQQVLGQGPQFIFQYYEKEERGRGNFPDRFSARQFPNYSSELNVNALLLGDSALYLCASSQGANTEAFFGQGTRLTVV.